This entry lists 16 T cell receptor beta chains sequenced from one sample in a study of blood T cell repertoires in COVID-19. The protocol was immunoSEQ multiplex PCR, while the TCRdb copy is restricted to in-frame clones and leaves out a portion. The repertoire has roughly 250,000 clones, 82% of them found once; the top ten carry 4.9%. Source material: peripheral blood. These receptors originate from a woman aged 80 or older with active or convalescent COVID-19.

In its sample, this clone was seen a few times. The chain has TRBV2 and TRBJ1-6; 9 bases are shared with TRBD1. CDR1 SNHLY and CDR2 FYNNEI come from the germline V gene. This CDR3 is 14 amino acids long. V shed 7 bases, J shed 9 bases, and the junction held 7 bases outside the gene matches. CDR3 in amino acids: CASKGQGVSSPLHF. In DNA form, the CDR3 reads TGTGCCAGCAAGGGACAGGGTGTTTCTTCACCCCTCCACTTT.

A single count supports this clone. CDR3 in amino acids: CASSGGVRLYEQYF. In DNA, the CDR3 is TGTGCCAGCAGCGGGGGGGTCAGGCTGTACGAGCAGTACTTC. The chain couples TRBV6-5 to TRBJ2-7; 8 bases line up with TRBD2. V shed 6 bases, J shed 4 bases, and the junction held 8 bases outside the gene matches. The CDR3 runs to 14 residues. Germline CDR1 is MNHEY and CDR2 is SVGAGI.

The V gene is TRBV7-9, the J gene TRBJ2-2; the D gene is possibly TRBD1 (6 bases). CDR1 SEHNR and CDR2 FQNEAQ come from the germline V gene (reference sequence). CDR3 length equals 16 residues. Trimming took off 5 bases at V and 10 bases at J, with 23 bases between the two ends. Here the CDR3 reads CASSEGAGAPKKELFF. Here the CDR3 DNA reads TGTGCCAGCAGCGAAGGAGCAGGGGCCCCTAAAAAGGAGCTGTTTTTT. The complete variable domain, with remaining parts taken from reference TRBV7-9 and TRBJ2-2, reads DTGVSQNPRHKITKRGQNVTFRCDPISEHNRLYWYRQTLGQGPEFLTYFQNEAQLEKSRLLSDRFSAERPKGSFSTLEIQRTEQGDSAMYLCASSEGAGAPKKELFFGEGSRLTVL.

This clone was counted a few times. The chain carries TRBV6-5 and TRBJ2-7, with 8 bases matching TRBD2. The V segment lost 8 bases and the J segment 2 bases; nucleotides outside the gene matches: 8. The CDR3 extends over 14 amino acids. Germline V gene data show CDR1 as MNHEY and CDR2 as SVGAGI. CDR3 nucleotide sequence: TGTGCCAGCGCCAGGGGACTAGAGACCTACGAGCAGTACTTC. It yields the protein CASARGLETYEQYF.

The rearrangement links TRBV4-2 to TRBJ2-1; TRBD1 matches 7 bases. Germline CDR1 reads LGHNA; CDR2 reads YNFKEQ. The CDR3 loop spans 16 amino acids. With V trimmed by 0 bases and J by 3 bases, 5 bases remained unmatched. The chain's CDR3 is CASSQDKGAIYNEQFF. Written as DNA, the CDR3 is TGTGCCAGCAGCCAAGATAAGGGGGCGATCTACAATGAGCAGTTCTTC.

This chain uses TRBV7-2 with TRBJ1-5; D is uncertain. The length of the CDR3 is 14 residues. CDR1 and CDR2 (germline): SGHTA, FQGNSA. V was cut by 1 base and J by 0 bases, with 4 bases left in between. CDR3 protein: CASSLVNSNQPQHF. CDR3 nucleotides: TGTGCCAGCAGCTTAGTTAATAGCAATCAGCCCCAGCATTTT. Based on the CDR3 plus reference TRBV7-2 and TRBJ1-5, the full variable domain is GAGVSQSPSNKVTEKGKDVELRCDPISGHTALYWYRQSLGQGLEFLIYFQGNSAPDKSGLPSDRFSAERTGGSVSTLTIQRTQQEDSAVYLCASSLVNSNQPQHFGDGTRLSIL.

V gene TRBV5-1 combines with J gene TRBJ2-7, with D maybe TRBD2 (6 bases). The CDR3 runs to 14 residues. V was cut by 3 bases and J by 5 bases, with 15 bases left in between. The germline CDR1 and CDR2 sequences are SGHRS and YFSETQ. The CDR3 loop is CASSWAPGGDEQYF. CDR3 nucleotides: TGCGCCAGCAGCTGGGCCCCAGGCGGGGACGAGCAGTACTTC.

V usage is TRBV5-6 and J usage is TRBJ2-7; D unresolved. This CDR3 has 15 residues. V lost 0 bases to trimming and J lost 3 bases, with 13 bases between them. Germline V CDR1 and CDR2: SGHDT, YYEEEE. The CDR3 coding sequence is TGTGCCAGCAGCTTGGGGGCCAACATTGGCTACGAGCAGTACTTC. This translates into CASSLGANIGYEQYF.

This chain connects TRBV29-1 to TRBJ1-3; 7 nucleotides line up with TRBD1. The CDR3 contains 14 residues. Germline V gives CDR1 SQVTM, CDR2 ANQGSEA. Unmatched junction bases numbered 8, after V lost 7 bases and J lost 2 bases. CDR3 amino acids: CSAGEGAAGNTIYF. Here the CDR3 DNA reads TGCAGCGCGGGGGAGGGGGCTGCTGGAAACACCATATATTTT.

This clone was found a few times. The rearrangement uses TRBV5-1 and TRBJ2-1; possibly TRBD1 for D (6 bases). CDR1 and CDR2 from the germline V gene are SGHRS and YFSETQ. V was cut by 2 bases and J by 8 bases, with 14 bases left in between. CDR3 length: 14 amino acids. The CDR3 nucleotides read TGCGCCAGCAGCTTCCTGACAGGTCTAGATGAGCAGTTCTTC. This codes for CASSFLTGLDEQFF.

V gene TRBV6-1 combines with J gene TRBJ1-5; D ambiguous. The CDR3 length is 15 residues. Germline V gene sequence: CDR1 MNHNS, CDR2 SASEGT. The ends were cut back, 0 bases at V and 5 bases at J, with 11 bases in the middle. CDR3 nucleotide sequence: TGTGCCAGCAGTGAAGCCGTCTGGGCCTATCAGCCCCAGCATTTT. Encoded protein: CASSEAVWAYQPQHF.

V gene TRBV19 combines with J gene TRBJ1-1; D unresolved. Germline V gene lookup returns CDR1 LNHDA and CDR2 SQIVND (reference sequence). Trimming removed 7 bases at V and 10 bases at J, with 19 bases between. CDR3 length equals 13 residues. In DNA form, the CDR3 reads TGTGCCAGTACCCAAGACCCAGACGGAGTAGCTTTCTTT. It translates to CASTQDPDGVAFF.

The chain employs TRBV4-1 and TRBJ2-1; TRBD2 aligns across 9 bases. Germline CDR1 reads MGHRA; CDR2 reads YSYEKL. The CDR3 extends over 16 amino acids. V gave up 4 bases and J gave up 3 bases; unmatched junction bases: 7. This CDR3 is CASSPRASGDYNEQFF. In nucleotides, the CDR3 is TGCGCCAGCAGCCCCCGTGCTAGCGGGGACTACAATGAGCAGTTCTTC.

The chain combines TRBV9 with TRBJ2-2; no reliable D call. The germline gives CDR1 SGDLS, CDR2 YYNGEE. Trimming took off 3 bases at V and 5 bases at J, with 11 bases between the two ends. This CDR3 has 14 amino acids. CDR3 nucleotides: TGTGCCAGCAGCGCCCGAGATAGTACCGGGGAGCTGTTTTTT. This sequence encodes CASSARDSTGELFF.

CDR3 coding DNA: TGTGCCAGCAGGGGCCAGCCTAACACTGAAGCTTTCTTT. Its translation: CASRGQPNTEAFF. The chain links TRBV2 to TRBJ1-1, with D unresolved. The CDR3 is 13 residues long. The ends were cut back, 6 bases at V and 2 bases at J, with 10 bases in the middle. Germline CDR1 is SNHLY and CDR2 is FYNNEI.

V gene TRBV20-1 combines with J gene TRBJ2-2; the match to TRBD2 covers 8 bases. CDR3 length equals 13 residues. After removal of 3 bases from V and 6 bases from J, the junction contained 3 bases not matched to a gene. The germline gives CDR1 DFQATT, CDR2 SNEGSKA (reference sequence). CDR3 nucleotide sequence: TGCAGTGCTAGTGGACTAGCTCCCGGGGAGCTGTTTTTT. Its protein product is CSASGLAPGELFF.